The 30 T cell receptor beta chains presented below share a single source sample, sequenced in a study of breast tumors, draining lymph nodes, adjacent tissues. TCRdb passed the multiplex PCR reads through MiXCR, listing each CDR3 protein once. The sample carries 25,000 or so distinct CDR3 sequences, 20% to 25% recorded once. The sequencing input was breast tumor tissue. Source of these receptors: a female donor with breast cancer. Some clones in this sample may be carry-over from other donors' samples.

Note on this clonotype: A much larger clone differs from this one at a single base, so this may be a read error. DNA for the CDR3: TGTGCCTGGAGTGTAGGACAGGATAATTCACCCCCCCACTTT. Amino acids: CAWSVGQDNSPPHF. The rearrangement joins TRBV30 to TRBJ1-6; 7 bases are a match to TRBD1. The CDR3 extends over 14 amino acids. Germline V gives CDR1 GTSNPN, CDR2 SVGIG (reference sequence). The full variable domain, its missing parts supplied by reference TRBV30 and TRBJ1-6, is SQTIHQWPATLVQPVGSPLSLECTVEGTSNPNLYWYRQAAGRGLQLLFYSVGIGQISSEVPQNLSASRPQDRQFILSSKKLLLSDSGFYLCAWSVGQDNSPPHFGNGTRLTVT.

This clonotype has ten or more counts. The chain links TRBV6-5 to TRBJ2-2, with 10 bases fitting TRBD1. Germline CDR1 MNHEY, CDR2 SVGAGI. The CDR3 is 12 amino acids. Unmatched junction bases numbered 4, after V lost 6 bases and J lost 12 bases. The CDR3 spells CASRPDRGQLFF. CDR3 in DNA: TGTGCCAGCAGGCCCGACAGGGGGCAGCTGTTTTTT.

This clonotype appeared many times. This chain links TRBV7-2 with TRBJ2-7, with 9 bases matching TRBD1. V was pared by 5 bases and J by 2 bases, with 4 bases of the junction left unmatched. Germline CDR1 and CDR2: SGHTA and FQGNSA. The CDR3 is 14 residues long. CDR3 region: CASSRDRAAYEQYF. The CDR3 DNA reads TGTGCCAGCAGCCGGGACAGGGCTGCCTACGAGCAGTACTTC.

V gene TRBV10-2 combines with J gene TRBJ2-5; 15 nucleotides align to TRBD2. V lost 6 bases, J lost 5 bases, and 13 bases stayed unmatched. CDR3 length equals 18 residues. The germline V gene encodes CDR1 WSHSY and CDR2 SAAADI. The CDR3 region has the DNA TGCGCCAGCAGCCCGGGGACTAGCGGGAGGTCGATGTTCGAGACCCAGTACTTC. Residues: CASSPGTSGRSMFETQYF.

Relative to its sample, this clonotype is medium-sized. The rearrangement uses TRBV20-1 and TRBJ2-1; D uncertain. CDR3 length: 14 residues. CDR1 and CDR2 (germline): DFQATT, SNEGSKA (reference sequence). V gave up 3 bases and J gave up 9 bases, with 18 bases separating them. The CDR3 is CSARAGPRSGEQFF. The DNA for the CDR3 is TGCAGTGCTAGGGCCGGGCCAAGAAGTGGTGAGCAGTTCTTC.

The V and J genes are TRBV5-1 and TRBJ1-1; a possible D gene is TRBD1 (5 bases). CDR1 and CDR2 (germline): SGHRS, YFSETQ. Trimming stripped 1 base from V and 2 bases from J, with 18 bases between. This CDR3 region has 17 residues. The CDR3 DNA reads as TGCGCCAGCAGCTTGTTTAAAGTGGGGCCATCAAACACTGAAGCTTTCTTT. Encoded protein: CASSLFKVGPSNTEAFF.

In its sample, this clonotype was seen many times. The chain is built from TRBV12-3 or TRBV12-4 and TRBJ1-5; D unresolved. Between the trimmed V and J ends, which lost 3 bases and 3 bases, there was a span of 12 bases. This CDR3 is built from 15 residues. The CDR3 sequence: CASSLRAANNQPQHF. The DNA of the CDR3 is TGTGCCAGCAGTTTGCGGGCAGCAAACAATCAGCCCCAGCATTTT.

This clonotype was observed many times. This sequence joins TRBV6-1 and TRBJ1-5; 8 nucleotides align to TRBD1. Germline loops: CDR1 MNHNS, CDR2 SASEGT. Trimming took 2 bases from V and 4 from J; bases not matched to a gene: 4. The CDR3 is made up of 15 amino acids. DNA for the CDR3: TGTGCCAGCAGTGAAATTGACAGGGGAAATCAGCCCCAGCATTTT. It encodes CASSEIDRGNQPQHF.

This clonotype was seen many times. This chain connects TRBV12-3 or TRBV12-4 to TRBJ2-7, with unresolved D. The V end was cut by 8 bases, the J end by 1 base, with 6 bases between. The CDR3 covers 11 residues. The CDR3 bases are TGTGCCAGCGGACGGTCCTACGAGCAGTACTTC. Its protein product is CASGRSYEQYF.

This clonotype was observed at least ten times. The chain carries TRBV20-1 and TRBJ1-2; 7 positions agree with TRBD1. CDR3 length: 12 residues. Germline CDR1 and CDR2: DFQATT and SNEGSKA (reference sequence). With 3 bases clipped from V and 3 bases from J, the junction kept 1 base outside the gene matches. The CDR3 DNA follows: TGCAGTGCTAGCGGGACAGACTATGGCTACACCTTC. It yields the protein CSASGTDYGYTF.

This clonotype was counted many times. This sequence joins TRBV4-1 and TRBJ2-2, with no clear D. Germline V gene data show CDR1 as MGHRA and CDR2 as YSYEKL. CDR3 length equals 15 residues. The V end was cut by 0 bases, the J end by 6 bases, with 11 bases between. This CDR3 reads CASSQDRLVSGELFF. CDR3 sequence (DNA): TGCGCCAGCAGCCAAGATCGGCTAGTGTCCGGGGAGCTGTTTTTT.

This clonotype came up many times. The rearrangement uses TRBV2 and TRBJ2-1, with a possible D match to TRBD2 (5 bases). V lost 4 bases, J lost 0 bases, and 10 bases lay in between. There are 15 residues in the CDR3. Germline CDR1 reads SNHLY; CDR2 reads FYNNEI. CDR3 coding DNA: TGTGCCAGCAGTGCTAGCTCTAGCTCCTACAATGAGCAGTTCTTC. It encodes CASSASSSSYNEQFF.

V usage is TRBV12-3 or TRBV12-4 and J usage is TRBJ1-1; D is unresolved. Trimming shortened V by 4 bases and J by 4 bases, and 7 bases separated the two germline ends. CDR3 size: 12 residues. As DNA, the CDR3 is TGTGCCAGCAGTTCCCAATTCACTGAAGCTTTCTTT. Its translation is CASSSQFTEAFF.

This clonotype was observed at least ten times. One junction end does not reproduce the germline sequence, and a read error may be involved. In nucleotides, the CDR3 is TGTGCCACCAGCATTGGGACAGAATACAATGAGCCGTTCTTC. Encoded protein: CATSIGTEYNEPFF. The chain couples TRBV15 to TRBJ2-1, with 7 nucleotides matching TRBD1. The CDR3 is 14 amino acids. The germline V gene has CDR1 LNHNV and CDR2 YYDKDF (reference sequence).

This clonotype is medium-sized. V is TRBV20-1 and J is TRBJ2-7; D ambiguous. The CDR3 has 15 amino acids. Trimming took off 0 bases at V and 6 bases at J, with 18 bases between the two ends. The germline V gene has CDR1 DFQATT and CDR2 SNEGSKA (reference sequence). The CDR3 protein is CSARDPGRSPLEQYF. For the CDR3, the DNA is TGCAGTGCTAGAGATCCCGGTAGGTCCCCACTCGAGCAGTACTTC.

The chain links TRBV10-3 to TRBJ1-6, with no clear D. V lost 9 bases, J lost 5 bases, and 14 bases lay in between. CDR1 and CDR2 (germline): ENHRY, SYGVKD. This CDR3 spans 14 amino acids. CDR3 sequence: CAIQGQTDNSPLHF. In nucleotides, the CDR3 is TGTGCCATTCAAGGCCAGACCGATAATTCACCCCTCCACTTT.

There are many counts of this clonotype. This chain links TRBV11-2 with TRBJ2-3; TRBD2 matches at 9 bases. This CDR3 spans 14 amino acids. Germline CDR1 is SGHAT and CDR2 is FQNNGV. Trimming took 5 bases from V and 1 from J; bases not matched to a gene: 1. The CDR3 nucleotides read TGTGCCAGCAGCCGACTAGCGGGCACAGATACGCAGTATTTT. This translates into CASSRLAGTDTQYF.

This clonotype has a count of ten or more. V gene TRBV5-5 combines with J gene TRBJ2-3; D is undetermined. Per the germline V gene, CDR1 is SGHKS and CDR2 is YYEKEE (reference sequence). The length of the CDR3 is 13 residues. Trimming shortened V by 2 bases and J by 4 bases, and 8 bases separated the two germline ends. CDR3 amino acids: CASSFDVSDTQYF. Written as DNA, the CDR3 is TGTGCCAGCAGCTTCGATGTATCAGATACGCAGTATTTT.

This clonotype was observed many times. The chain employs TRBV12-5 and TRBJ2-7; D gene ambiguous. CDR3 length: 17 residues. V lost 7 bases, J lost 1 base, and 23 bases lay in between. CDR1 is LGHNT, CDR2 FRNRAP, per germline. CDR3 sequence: CASVLDPQTLPSYEQYF. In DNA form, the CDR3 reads TGTGCTAGTGTCCTTGACCCCCAGACCTTACCTTCCTACGAGCAGTACTTC. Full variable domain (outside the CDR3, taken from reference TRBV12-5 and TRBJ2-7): DARVTQTPRHKVTEMGQEVTMRCQPILGHNTVFWYRQTMMQGLELLAYFRNRAPLDDSGMPKDRFSAEMPDATLATLKIQPSEPRDSAVYFCASVLDPQTLPSYEQYFGPGTRLTVT.

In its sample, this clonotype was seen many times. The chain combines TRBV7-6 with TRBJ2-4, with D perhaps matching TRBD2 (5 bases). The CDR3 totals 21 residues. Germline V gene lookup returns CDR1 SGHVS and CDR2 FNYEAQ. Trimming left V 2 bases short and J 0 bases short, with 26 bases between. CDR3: CASSLTGSHRSPHLAKNIQYF. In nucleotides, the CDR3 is TGTGCCAGCAGCTTAACGGGGTCGCACCGGAGTCCACATCTAGCCAAAAACATTCAGTACTTC.

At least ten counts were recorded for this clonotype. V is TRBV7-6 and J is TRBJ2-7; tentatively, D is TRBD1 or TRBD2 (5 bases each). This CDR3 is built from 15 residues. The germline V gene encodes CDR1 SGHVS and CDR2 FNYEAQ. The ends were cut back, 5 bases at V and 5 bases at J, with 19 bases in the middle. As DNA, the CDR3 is TGTGCCAGCAGCGCCACGGGGCGCACAGCCCACGAGCAGTACTTC. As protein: CASSATGRTAHEQYF.

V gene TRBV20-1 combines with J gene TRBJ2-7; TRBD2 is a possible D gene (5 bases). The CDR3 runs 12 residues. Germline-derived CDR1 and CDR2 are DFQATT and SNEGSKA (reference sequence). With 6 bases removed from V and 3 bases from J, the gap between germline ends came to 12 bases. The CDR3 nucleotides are TGCAGTGCGCGGGCGCGGATCTACGAGCAGTACTTC. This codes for CSARARIYEQYF.

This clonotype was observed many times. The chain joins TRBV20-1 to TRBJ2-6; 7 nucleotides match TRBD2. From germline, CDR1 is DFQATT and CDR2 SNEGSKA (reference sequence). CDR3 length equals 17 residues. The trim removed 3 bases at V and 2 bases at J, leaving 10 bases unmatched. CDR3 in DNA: TGCAGTGCTAGTTTACTCGGCGGGAGAGCTGGGGCCAACGTCCTGACTTTC. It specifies CSASLLGGRAGANVLTF.

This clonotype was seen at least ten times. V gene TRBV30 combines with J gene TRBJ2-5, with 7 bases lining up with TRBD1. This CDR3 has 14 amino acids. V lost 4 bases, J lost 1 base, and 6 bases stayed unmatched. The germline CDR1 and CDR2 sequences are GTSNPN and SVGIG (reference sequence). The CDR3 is CAWTWGTVQETQYF. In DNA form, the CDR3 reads TGTGCCTGGACCTGGGGGACAGTCCAAGAGACCCAGTACTTC.

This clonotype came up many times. This CDR3 is CSARKPTVGEPYEQYF. The CDR3 DNA reads TGCAGTGCTAGAAAACCAACGGTTGGTGAGCCCTACGAGCAGTACTTC. The V call is TRBV20-1, the J call TRBJ2-7, with D hard to call. Germline lookup yields CDR1 DFQATT and CDR2 SNEGSKA (reference sequence). The CDR3 extends over 16 amino acids. Trimming removed 2 bases from V and 2 bases from J, with 19 bases in between.

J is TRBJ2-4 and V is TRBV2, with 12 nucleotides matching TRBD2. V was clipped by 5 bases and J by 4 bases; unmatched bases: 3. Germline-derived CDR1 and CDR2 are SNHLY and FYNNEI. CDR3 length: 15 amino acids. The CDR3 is CASSTGTSGKNIQYF. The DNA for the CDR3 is TGTGCCAGCAGTACCGGGACTAGCGGGAAAAACATTCAGTACTTC.

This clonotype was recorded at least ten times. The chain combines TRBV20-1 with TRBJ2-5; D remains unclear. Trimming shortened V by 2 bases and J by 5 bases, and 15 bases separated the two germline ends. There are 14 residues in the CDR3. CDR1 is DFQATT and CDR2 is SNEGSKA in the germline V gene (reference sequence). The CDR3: CSARSWSPRETQYF. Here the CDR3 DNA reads TGCAGTGCTAGATCCTGGTCCCCGAGGGAGACCCAGTACTTC.

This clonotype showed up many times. CDR3 sequence reads: CASSLAGAGNQPQHF. The DNA for the CDR3 is TGTGCCAGCAGCTTAGCAGGGGCCGGTAATCAGCCCCAGCATTTT. V gene TRBV5-5 combines with J gene TRBJ1-5; a weak D match, TRBD1 (6 bases). The V end was cut by 2 bases, the J end by 4 bases, with 13 bases between. Germline V gene data show CDR1 as SGHKS and CDR2 as YYEKEE (reference sequence). This CDR3 has 15 residues.

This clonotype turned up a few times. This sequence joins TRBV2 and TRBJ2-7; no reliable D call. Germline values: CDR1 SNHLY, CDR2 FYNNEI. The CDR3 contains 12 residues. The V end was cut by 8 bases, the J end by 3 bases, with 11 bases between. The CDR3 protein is CASGVLIYEQYF. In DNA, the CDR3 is TGTGCCAGCGGTGTGCTTATCTACGAGCAGTACTTC.

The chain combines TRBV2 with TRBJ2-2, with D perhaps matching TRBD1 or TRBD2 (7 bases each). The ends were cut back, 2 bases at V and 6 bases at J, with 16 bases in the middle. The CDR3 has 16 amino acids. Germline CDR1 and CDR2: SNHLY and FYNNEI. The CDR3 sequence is CASSELGEGASGELFF. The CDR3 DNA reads TGTGCCAGCAGTGAACTAGGGGAGGGGGCGTCCGGGGAGCTGTTTTTT.